These 12 T cell receptor beta chains originate from one sample sequenced in a study of CD8+CD57+ T cells in acquired aplastic anemia. Flow cytometry had shown expanded CD8+CD57+ cells in the patients chosen for sequencing. Genomic DNA was employed as the template in profiling TCR beta VDJ and CDR3. TCRdb re-analysed the reads in MiXCR, keeping a single row per CDR3 protein. The sample lists roughly 250,000 distinct CDR3 sequences, about 80% occurring once. Sequencing was carried out using sorted CD4+, CD8+, or CD8+CD57+ T cells (not recorded which) from PBMCs. All receptors derive from a human donor with aplastic anemia.

The chain links TRBV7-3 to TRBJ2-5; D is unclear. CDR1 is SGHTA and CDR2 is FQGTGA in the germline V gene. V dropped 6 bases and J dropped 10 bases, with 24 bases sitting between them. The CDR3 runs 15 residues. CDR3 sequence (DNA): TGTGCCAGCAGAAGACACGCGAACGCCCATGAAAACCAGTACTTC. Its translation is CASRRHANAHENQYF.

This clonotype was seen only once. At one end, the junction sequence differs from germline, possibly due to a read error. The gene calls are TRBV15 and TRBJ1-1; 7 bases agree with TRBD1. CDR3 size: 14 residues. Per germline, CDR1 LNHNV and CDR2 YYDKDF (reference sequence). The CDR3 loop is CASSRGTVNTKAFF. In DNA form, the CDR3 reads TGCGCCAGCAGCAGAGGGACAGTAAACACTAAAGCTTTCTTT.

As concerns this clonotype: This likely comes from a read error, as the CDR3 has no conserved phenylalanine or tryptophan at its end. No DNA is shown, since the ends of the CDR3 on it are uncertain; the CDR3 is the one TCRdb lists. The chain uses TRBV7-8 and TRBJ1-1. The CDR3 totals 13 residues, both ends included. The V gene's germline CDR1 is SGHVS and CDR2 FQNEAQ. This CDR3 reads CASSVGSGAETQY.

V is TRBV6-4 and J is TRBJ2-5; 10 bases fit TRBD2. V lost 9 bases to trimming and J lost 3 bases; unmatched junction nucleotides: 7. CDR3 length: 14 residues. Looked up from germline, CDR1 is MRHNA and CDR2 is SNTAGT. The CDR3 protein is CARLTGLAEETQYF. CDR3 DNA: TGTGCCAGATTAACCGGACTAGCGGAAGAGACCCAGTACTTC.

This clonotype showed up just once. The J gene is TRBJ2-7, the V gene TRBV10-3, with unresolved D. V lost 6 bases and J lost 0, with 9 bases in between. The CDR3 covers 13 residues. In germline, CDR1 is ENHRY, CDR2 SYGVKD. CDR3 in DNA: TGTGCCATCAGGACGGCGAGCTCCTACGAGCAGTACTTC. Encoded protein: CAIRTASSYEQYF.

About this clonotype: Here the CDR3 omits its conserved ending phenylalanine or tryptophan, so a read error is the likely source. Because the CDR3's place on the DNA is in doubt, the DNA is left out and the CDR3 is given as listed by TCRdb. The rearrangement uses TRBV5-5 and TRBJ2-3; the table's D call, TRBD1, has no DNA check behind it. The CDR3 is made up of 13 amino acids, end residues included. From germline, CDR1 is SGHKS and CDR2 YYEKEE (reference sequence). This chain's CDR3 is CASGEGGGDSQSL.

CDR3 DNA: TGTGCCAGCAGCTTCGTCGGGGGTACGACCTACGAGCAGGTC. The encoded protein is CASSFVGGTTYEQV. The rearrangement joins TRBV7-9 to TRBJ2-7; the D gene is possibly TRBD2 (6 bases). Germline values: CDR1 SEHNR, CDR2 FQNEAQ (reference sequence). The CDR3 is 14 amino acids.

The rearrangement links TRBV2 to TRBJ1-3, with D unclear. The length of the CDR3 is 14 residues. Germline V gives CDR1 SNHLY, CDR2 FYNNEI. Between the trimmed V and J ends, which lost 6 bases and 4 bases, there was a span of 13 bases. CDR3 sequence: CASSGWGAGNTIYF. The CDR3 region has the DNA TGTGCCAGCAGCGGATGGGGTGCGGGAAACACCATATATTTT.

On this clonotype: One junction end does not reproduce the germline sequence, and a read error may be involved. The V gene is TRBV7-9, the J gene TRBJ2-6; the D gene could be TRBD1 or TRBD2 (5 bases each). Looked up from germline, CDR1 is SEHNR and CDR2 is FQNEAQ (reference sequence). The CDR3 covers 15 residues. The CDR3 spells CASSLGGSGANVRTF. The CDR3 bases are TGTGCCAGCAGCTTAGGGGGGTCTGGGGCCAACGTCCGGACTTTC.

Comment on this clonotype: A read error may account for a junction end that differs from germline. The V gene is TRBV5-6, the J gene TRBJ1-5; D remains ambiguous. The CDR3 covers 14 residues. The germline V gene has CDR1 SGHDT and CDR2 YYEEEE. As DNA, the CDR3 is TGTGCCAGCAGCGTGGAGAATAGCAAGCAGCCCCAGCATTTT. Protein product: CASSVENSKQPQHF.

Comment on this clonotype: At one boundary the junction diverges from the germline segment, which might be a read error. This chain links TRBV5-6 with TRBJ2-1, with 7 bases matching TRBD2. Germline V CDR1 and CDR2: SGHDT, YYEEEE. The CDR3 has 15 amino acids. The CDR3, as DNA: TGTGCCAGCGGACTGGCGGGGGAAACCTACAATGGGCAGTTCTTC. It specifies CASGLAGETYNGQFF.

Concerning this clonotype: The CDR3 does not end in the conserved phenylalanine or tryptophan, so this is likely a read error. J is TRBJ2-7 and V is TRBV7-8; 7 bases align to TRBD1. V was pared by 3 bases and J by 5 bases, with 19 bases of the junction left unmatched. CDR1 is SGHVS, CDR2 FQNEAQ, per germline. The CDR3 extends over 18 amino acids. CDR3 sequence: CASSFHPAGTALSDEQYG. The CDR3 nucleotides read TGTGCCAGCAGCTTTCATCCAGCAGGGACAGCCCTTTCGGACGAGCAGTACGGC.